The rows below give T cell receptor beta chains drawn from one sample of a study of CD4+ T cells in melanoma. Assay used: immunoSEQ multiplex PCR; TCRdb lists only in-frame clones, some missing. The table shows approximately 110,000 clones, with about 90% occurring only once. Source material: peripheral blood. The receptors here all came from a human donor with melanoma. The CDR3 runs from the conserved cysteine through the conserved F or W. A D gene is named only where the DNA matches it firmly. For some rows the clone size is stated as once, few or many, or as a class when expanded; others skip it.

>15|TRBV9|.|.|TRBJ2-7
TGTGCCAGCAGCGTAGCTCCAGGGGCAGAAGGGGAGCAGTACTTC
CASSVAPGAEGEQYF
>14|TRBV4-2|TRBD1|.|TRBJ2-7
TGTGCCAGCAGCCATCGGACAGGGGCCTACGAGCAGTACTTC
CASSHRTGAYEQYF
>17|TRBV7-9|.|.|TRBJ2-3
TGTGCCAGCAGCTTCTCCATTGGGATCCCTAGCACAGATACGCAGTATTTT
CASSFSIGIPSTDTQYF
>15|TRBV18|.|.|TRBJ2-1
TGTGCCAGCTCCCCAGGAGGATTCGAGATTAGTGAGCAGTTCTTC
CASSPGGFEISEQFF
>14|TRBV5-1|.|.|TRBJ1-4
TGCGCCAGCAGCTTTCGGGGAAGCGGTGAAAAACTGTTTTTT
CASSFRGSGEKLFF
>14|TRBV5-4|.|.|TRBJ1-2
TGTGCCAGCAGCTTGCAAATGGAATTGAGGGGCTACACCTTC
CASSLQMELRGYTF
>15|TRBV7-7|TRBD1|.|TRBJ2-1
TGTGCCAGCAGCCGGGACAGAAGGGACTACAATGAGCAGTTCTTC
CASSRDRRDYNEQFF
>17|TRBV4-1|.|.|TRBJ1-6
TGCGCCAGCAGCCCCTTTGTTCGCAGGGGTAGGAATTCACCCCTCCACTTT
CASSPFVRRGRNSPLHF
>14|TRBV6-5|TRBD1|.|TRBJ2-5
TGTGCCAGCAGTTACGGGACAGGGAAGGAGACCCAGTACTTC
CASSYGTGKETQYF
>13|TRBV7-3|.|.|TRBJ1-1
TGTGCCAGCAGCTTCTACAAGAACACTGAAGCTTTCTTT
CASSFYKNTEAFF
>16|TRBV28|TRBD1|.|TRBJ2-2
TGTGCCAGCAGTCTTCAGGGGGCTCCGAGGTTCGGGGAGCTGTTTTTT
CASSLQGAPRFGELFF
>13|TRBV29-1|.|.|TRBJ2-7
TGCAGCGTTGAAGATAGCTTGACCTACGAGCAGTACTTC
CSVEDSLTYEQYF
>14|TRBV28|TRBD1|.|TRBJ1-5
TGTGCCAGCAGTGGACAGGGGCGCAATCAGCCCCAGCATTTT
CASSGQGRNQPQHF
>11|TRBV6-6|TRBD1|.|TRBJ1-2
TGTGCCAGCCCCAAGGGACAGTATCTATTCTTC
CASPKGQYLFF
>16|TRBV28|TRBD2|.|TRBJ2-1
TGTGCCAGCAGTACCAGCGGGGCGAGCTCCTACAATGAGCAGTTCTTC
CASSTSGASSYNEQFF
>15|TRBV5-1|.|.|TRBJ2-3
TGCGCCAGCATGGTCGGTCGGATTAGCACAGATACGCAGTATTTT
CASMVGRISTDTQYF
>13|TRBV27|.|.|TRBJ2-1
TGTGCCAGCAGTTTAAATTCCGTCAATGAGCAGTTCTTC
CASSLNSVNEQFF
>16|TRBV11-1|TRBD2|.|TRBJ2-2
TGTGCCAGCAGCTTAGCTAGCGGGAGTAGTACCGGGGAGCTGTTTTTT
CASSLASGSSTGELFF
>12|TRBV7-9|.|few|TRBJ1-1
TGTGCCAGCAGCCCCATGAACACTGAAGCTTTCTTT
CASSPMNTEAFF
>12|TRBV11-3|.|few|TRBJ2-1
TGTGCCAGCAGCTTATTAGAAAGTGAGCAGTTCTTC
CASSLLESEQFF
>13|TRBV7-2|.|.|TRBJ1-5
TGTGCCAGCAGCGTAACCCAGGGAGAAGCCCAGCATTTT
CASSVTQGEAQHF
>17|TRBV27|TRBD1|.|TRBJ2-6
TGTGCCAGCAGTTTGGTGACAGGGGTCTCTGGGGCCAACGTCCTGACTTTC
CASSLVTGVSGANVLTF
>14|TRBV6-5|TRBD1|.|TRBJ1-2
TGTGCCAGCAGTGGCCGGGACAGGGAGTATGGCTACACCTTC
CASSGRDREYGYTF
>13|TRBV14|.|.|TRBJ2-5
TGTGCCAGCAGCCTAGACTATCAAGAGACCCAGTACTTC
CASSLDYQETQYF
>14|TRBV7-8|.|.|TRBJ2-3
TGTGCCAGCATCGCCAGCCGTTATTCGGATACGCAGTATTTT
CASIASRYSDTQYF
>13|TRBV18|.|.|TRBJ1-1
TGTGCCAGCTCACCCGATCTGAACACTGAAGCTTTCTTT
CASSPDLNTEAFF
>15|TRBV6-5|TRBD2|.|TRBJ2-7
TGTGCCAGCAGTTACTCGAGCGGGGGGGCCTATGAGCAGTACTTC
CASSYSSGGAYEQYF
>16|TRBV4-2|.|.|TRBJ2-7
TGTGCCAGCAGCCAAGCACTAGCTTCGAGCTCCTACGAGCAGTACTTC
CASSQALASSSYEQYF
>18|TRBV4-2|TRBD2|.|TRBJ2-3
TGTGCCAGCAGCCCCCAGGGATTGACTAGCGGGGGAACAGATACGCAGTATTTT
CASSPQGLTSGGTDTQYF
>12|TRBV5-6|.|.|TRBJ2-1
TGTGCCAGCAGCTTACGATTGAATGAGCAGTTCTTC
CASSLRLNEQFF
>17|TRBV11-2|TRBD2|.|TRBJ2-1
TGTGCCAGCAGCATAGGTAGGACTAGCGGGAGAAACAATGAGCAGTTCTTC
CASSIGRTSGRNNEQFF
>16|TRBV5-4|TRBD2|.|TRBJ2-3
TGTGCCAGCAGCCCGAGGACTAGCGGGAGTACAGATACGCAGTATTTT
CASSPRTSGSTDTQYF
>15|TRBV6-1|TRBD2|.|TRBJ2-7
TGTGCCAGCGCCCTTACTAGCGGCAGTACCTACGAGCAGTACTTC
CASALTSGSTYEQYF
>17|TRBV28|TRBD1|.|TRBJ2-5
TGTGCCAGCAGTTTATGGGGGGACAGGGGAGGTGCTGAGACCCAGTACTTC
CASSLWGDRGGAETQYF
>15|TRBV5-1|.|.|TRBJ2-3
TGCGCCAGCAGCCCGACAGAACCTAGCACAGATACGCAGTATTTT
CASSPTEPSTDTQYF
>14|TRBV6-6|TRBD1|.|TRBJ2-7
TGTGCCAGCAGTTACCCCGGACAGGCCTACGAGCAGTACTTC
CASSYPGQAYEQYF
>15|TRBV25-1|.|.|TRBJ1-6
TGTGCCAGCAGTGAATGGGAGGGAGTAAGGTCACCCCTCCACTTT
CASSEWEGVRSPLHF
>14|TRBV4-1|TRBD1|.|TRBJ2-5
TGCGCCAGCAGCCTGGGACAGGGGTTAGGGGAGCAGTACTTC
CASSLGQGLGEQYF
>12|TRBV7-6|.|few|TRBJ2-1
TGTGCCAGCAGCCTTAGTGGAGGTGAGCAGTTCTTC
CASSLSGGEQFF
>14|TRBV6-1|.|.|TRBJ2-4
TGTGCCAGCAGTGAAGCTGGGTCAGATCGGAACTCTTACTTC
CASSEAGSDRNSYF
>16|TRBV28|TRBD1|.|TRBJ2-5
TGTGCCAGCAGTGCATGGGGGACAGGGGGCCAAGAGACCCAGTACTTC
CASSAWGTGGQETQYF
>16|TRBV5-4|TRBD2|.|TRBJ2-7
TGTGCCAGCAGCTTGTGGGCTAGCGGGGGGGAGGGGGAGCAGTACTTC
CASSLWASGGEGEQYF
>19|TRBV7-2|TRBD2|.|TRBJ2-3
TGTGCCAGCAGCTCGGGACTAGCGGGGGGGCCGTCAAGCACACATACGCAGTATTTT
CASSSGLAGGPSSTHTQYF
>14|TRBV7-9|TRBD2|.|TRBJ2-1
TGTGCCAGCAGCAGCGGGGGGTCCTACAATGAGCAGTTCTTC
CASSSGGSYNEQFF
>16|TRBV7-2|.|.|TRBJ2-6
TGTGCCAGCAGCCCGGCGGAAGCCCCTGGGGCCAACGTCCTGACTTTC
CASSPAEAPGANVLTF
>14|TRBV5-6|.|.|TRBJ1-5
TGTGCCAGCAGCTTGTTGCGGGAAGATCAGCCCCAGCATTTT
CASSLLREDQPQHF
>12|TRBV10-3|.|.|TRBJ1-3
TGTGCCATCAGTACAGCTGGAAACACCATATATTTT
CAISTAGNTIYF
>14|TRBV18|TRBD1|.|TRBJ2-7
TGTGCCAGCTCACCGCAGGGGGTCGGCTACGAGCAGTACTTC
CASSPQGVGYEQYF
>17|TRBV5-4|TRBD1|.|TRBJ2-7
TGTGCCAGCAGCTTGACCCTTGGGCAGGGGGATACCTACGAGCAGTACTTC
CASSLTLGQGDTYEQYF
>15|TRBV7-9|TRBD1|once|TRBJ1-2
TGTGCCAGCAGCTTCGGACAGGGGTGGGCCTATGGCTACACCTTC
CASSFGQGWAYGYTF